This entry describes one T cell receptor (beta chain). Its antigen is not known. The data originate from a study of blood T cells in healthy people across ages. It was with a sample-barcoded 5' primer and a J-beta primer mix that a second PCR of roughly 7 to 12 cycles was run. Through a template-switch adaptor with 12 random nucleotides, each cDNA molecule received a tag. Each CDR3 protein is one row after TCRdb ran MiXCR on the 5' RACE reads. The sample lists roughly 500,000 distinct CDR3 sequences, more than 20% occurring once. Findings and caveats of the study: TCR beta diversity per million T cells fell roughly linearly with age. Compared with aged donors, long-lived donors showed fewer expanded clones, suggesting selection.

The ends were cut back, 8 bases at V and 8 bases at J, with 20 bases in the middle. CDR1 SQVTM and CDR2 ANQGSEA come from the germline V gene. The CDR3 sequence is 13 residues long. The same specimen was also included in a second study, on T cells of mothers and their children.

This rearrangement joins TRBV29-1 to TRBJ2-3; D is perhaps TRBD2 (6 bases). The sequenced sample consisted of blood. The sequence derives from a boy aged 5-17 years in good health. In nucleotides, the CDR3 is TGCAGCTCCAGCATACGGGAGCCAGCTACGCAGTATTTT. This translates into CSSSIREPATQYF.